Here is one TCR beta chain with its context. Its antigen is not identified. This entry belongs to a study of T cell repertoires in aging, cancer and after chemotherapy. Peripheral blood genomic DNA, not sorted cells or RNA, was the template. TRB rearrangements spanning V, D and J were amplified using mixed TRB-A/B primers. A single record per CDR3 protein comes from TCRdb applying MiXCR to the multiplex PCR reads. This table holds about 11,000 distinct CDR3 sequences, 25% to 35% found once. CDR3 length equals 16 residues. V lost 3 bases to trimming and J lost 0 bases, with 12 bases between them. Germline loops: CDR1 LNHNV, CDR2 YYDKDF (reference sequence). General study findings and limits: Immunological memory after chemotherapy cannot be judged from the repertoire data. In cancer patients, declining TCR diversity with age involved lost richness and lost evenness.

This clonotype was sampled from a human donor in good health. The chain links TRBV15 to TRBJ1-5; D not certain. The sample comprised blood. The CDR3 nucleotides are TGTGCCACCAGCAGCTTGGCGGTTAATAGCAATCAGCCCCAGCATTTT. Translating it yields CATSSLAVNSNQPQHF.